Below, 18 T cell receptor beta chains from the same sample are listed, as sequenced in a study of blood T cell repertoires in COVID-19. TCRdb's table, derived via immunoSEQ multiplex PCR, lists solely in-frame clones and lacks some. The top ten clones hold 7.5% to 9.5% of a sample with about 240,000 clones, 75% to 90% of them seen once. The sample consisted of peripheral blood. The receptors derive from a woman aged 80 or over with COVID-19, enrolled during active disease.

This chain uses TRBV9 with TRBJ1-4; TRBD1 matches 7 bases. Germline values: CDR1 SGDLS, CDR2 YYNGEE. Germline trimming cut 4 bases from V and 7 bases from J; bases unmatched to any gene: 16. The length of the CDR3 is 17 residues. CDR3 in amino acids: CASSTSPKQGRSEKLFF. CDR3 nucleotide sequence: TGTGCCAGCAGCACAAGCCCCAAACAGGGGAGGAGTGAAAAACTGTTTTTT.

The chain carries TRBV27 and TRBJ2-2; 8 bases match TRBD2. The CDR3 loop spans 15 amino acids. Germline lookup yields CDR1 MNHEY and CDR2 SMNVEV (reference sequence). The V segment lost 5 bases and the J segment 5 bases; nucleotides outside the gene matches: 7. CDR3 bases: TGTGCCAGCAGTCCCGGAGCGGGAGTGACCGGGGAGCTGTTTTTT. Its protein product is CASSPGAGVTGELFF.

The J gene is TRBJ1-5, the V gene TRBV6-5; D is possibly TRBD1 (6 bases). CDR1 and CDR2 (germline): MNHEY, SVGAGI. Trimming cost V 3 bases and J 4 bases, with 10 bases left between them. This CDR3 is 14 amino acids long. CDR3 sequence reads: CASSYTTGNQPQHF. In nucleotides, the CDR3 is TGTGCCAGCAGTTATACTACAGGGAATCAGCCCCAGCATTTT.

In its sample, this clone was seen a few times. V is TRBV5-5 and J is TRBJ2-2, with 11 bases that match TRBD2. Germline CDR1 reads SGHKS; CDR2 reads YYEKEE (reference sequence). Trimming cost V 0 bases and J 2 bases; bases outside gene matches: 3. The CDR3 runs 17 residues. The CDR3, as DNA: TGTGCCAGCAGCTTGGGACTAGCGGGGTCTAACACCGGGGAGCTGTTTTTT. This translates into CASSLGLAGSNTGELFF.

The chain recombines TRBV19 with TRBJ2-3; D perhaps matches TRBD2 (6 bases). V gave up 0 bases and J gave up 5 bases, with 12 bases separating them. The germline V gene has CDR1 LNHDA and CDR2 SQIVND (reference sequence). The CDR3 loop spans 15 amino acids. CDR3 sequence reads: CASSIEGGVIDTQYF. Written as DNA, the CDR3 is TGTGCCAGTAGTATAGAGGGCGGGGTGATAGATACGCAGTATTTT.

The chain joins TRBV10-3 to TRBJ2-3, with 8 nucleotides matching TRBD2. Trimming at V came to 4 bases and at J to 0 bases, leaving 12 bases not matched to a gene. This CDR3 is 18 amino acids long. Germline values: CDR1 ENHRY, CDR2 SYGVKD. CDR3 coding DNA: TGTGCCATCAGTGCCCTGGGAAAAAGCGGGGGTAGCACAGATACGCAGTATTTT. Translation gives CAISALGKSGGSTDTQYF.

CDR3 nucleotides: TGTGCCAGCAGTTGGCGGGGTGATCAGCCCCAGCATTTT. Translating gives CASSWRGDQPQHF. The V gene is TRBV6-6, the J gene TRBJ1-5; D is unresolved. The CDR3 spans 13 residues. The V end was cut by 4 bases, the J end by 5 bases, with 9 bases between. CDR1 and CDR2 (germline): MNHNY, SVGAGI (reference sequence).

This clone was detected once. The chain links TRBV4-2 to TRBJ2-3, with 15 bases identical to TRBD2. Trimming took 1 base from V and 6 from J; bases not matched to a gene: 2. From germline, CDR1 is LGHNA and CDR2 YNFKEQ. The CDR3 loop spans 16 amino acids. CDR3 in amino acids: CASSQAGLAGGDTQYF. The CDR3 coding sequence is TGTGCCAGCAGCCAAGCTGGACTAGCGGGAGGGGATACGCAGTATTTT.

V gene TRBV6-2 or TRBV6-3 combines with J gene TRBJ2-6; D may be TRBD2 (5 bases). CDR1 MNHEY and CDR2 SVGEGT come from the germline V gene. The CDR3 totals 19 residues. The V and J ends lost 0 bases and 0 bases respectively, with 15 bases between them. The CDR3 DNA reads TGTGCCAGCAGTTACTCGAGAGGAGGCAGTGGCTCTGGGGCCAACGTCCTGACTTTC. This sequence encodes CASSYSRGGSGSGANVLTF.

The chain is built from TRBV12-3 or TRBV12-4 and TRBJ1-1; D call uncertain. The CDR3 sequence is 11 residues long. V was trimmed by 6 bases and J by 3 bases, leaving 5 bases between them. CDR3 coding DNA: TGTGCCAGCAGCACATACACTGAAGCTTTCTTT. This gives the protein CASSTYTEAFF.

The chain is built from TRBV29-1 and TRBJ2-7; the D gene is possibly TRBD1 (6 bases). The CDR3 has 12 residues. V was trimmed by 7 bases and J by 2 bases, leaving 12 bases between them. Germline assignment: CDR1 SQVTM and CDR2 ANQGSEA. The CDR3 DNA follows: TGCAGCGCACGGGACACCCCCTACGAGCAGTACTTC. It is translated as CSARDTPYEQYF.

This clone was seen more than once but under ten times. V and J are TRBV5-1 and TRBJ1-2, with D possibly being TRBD1 (6 bases). The V end lost 4 bases, the J end lost 3 bases, and 10 bases lay between the germline ends. The CDR3 length is 13 residues. The germline V gene encodes CDR1 SGHRS and CDR2 YFSETQ. As DNA, the CDR3 is TGCGCCAGCAGCCTGGACAGCTACTATGGCTACACCTTC. As protein: CASSLDSYYGYTF.

The rearrangement joins TRBV2 to TRBJ1-1; D gene unclear. The germline V gene has CDR1 SNHLY and CDR2 FYNNEI. The V gene lost 7 bases and the J gene lost 4 bases, with 16 bases spanning the gap. CDR3 length: 14 residues. The DNA of the CDR3 is TGTGCCAGCACTACAGAGTCCAGGTTCACTGAAGCTTTCTTT. Protein product: CASTTESRFTEAFF.

V usage is TRBV5-1 and J usage is TRBJ2-3; perhaps TRBD2 as D (6 bases). The CDR3 loop spans 14 amino acids. Trimming shortened V by 6 bases and J by 1 base, and 12 bases separated the two germline ends. Germline values: CDR1 SGHRS, CDR2 YFSETQ. DNA for the CDR3: TGCGCCAGCACCCCTAGCGAGGGCACAGATACGCAGTATTTT. Translation: CASTPSEGTDTQYF.

This chain connects TRBV7-2 to TRBJ2-6; 10 nucleotides align to TRBD1. The CDR3 sequence is 19 residues long. V trimming: 0 bases; J trimming: 0 bases; junction bases outside the gene matches: 5. In germline, CDR1 is SGHTA, CDR2 FQGNSA. The CDR3 protein is CASSLASGQGNSGANVLTF. The CDR3 nucleotides read TGTGCCAGCAGCTTAGCGTCGGGACAGGGGAACTCTGGGGCCAACGTCCTGACTTTC.

The chain recombines TRBV28 with TRBJ1-6, with TRBD1 as a possible D gene (5 bases). Trimming shortened V by 6 bases and J by 6 bases, and 15 bases separated the two germline ends. This CDR3 has 15 amino acids. Germline CDR1 reads MDHEN; CDR2 reads SYDVKM. CDR3 bases: TGTGCCAGCAGCTCGCCGGAAGGGGCTAATTCACCCCTCCACTTT. The encoded protein is CASSSPEGANSPLHF.

The chain links TRBV3-1 (or the pseudogene TRBV3-2) to TRBJ1-3; D gene uncertain. The CDR3 consists of 18 residues. Germline V gives CDR1 LGHDT, CDR2 YNNKEL (reference sequence). V was pared by 1 base and J by 0 bases, with 16 bases between. Written as DNA, the CDR3 is TGTGCCAGCAGCCAAGGTGGGCACGCGGGCCGCTCTGGAAACACCATATATTTT. Translating it yields CASSQGGHAGRSGNTIYF.

The rearrangement joins TRBV19 to TRBJ1-6; D is ambiguous. Trimming took off 6 bases at V and 0 bases at J, with 12 bases between the two ends. The CDR3 is 16 residues long. Germline CDR1 LNHDA, CDR2 SQIVND (reference sequence). The DNA for the CDR3 is TGTGCCAGTAGCCTATCGGGAAGCTCCTATAATTCACCCCTCCACTTT. This sequence encodes CASSLSGSSYNSPLHF.